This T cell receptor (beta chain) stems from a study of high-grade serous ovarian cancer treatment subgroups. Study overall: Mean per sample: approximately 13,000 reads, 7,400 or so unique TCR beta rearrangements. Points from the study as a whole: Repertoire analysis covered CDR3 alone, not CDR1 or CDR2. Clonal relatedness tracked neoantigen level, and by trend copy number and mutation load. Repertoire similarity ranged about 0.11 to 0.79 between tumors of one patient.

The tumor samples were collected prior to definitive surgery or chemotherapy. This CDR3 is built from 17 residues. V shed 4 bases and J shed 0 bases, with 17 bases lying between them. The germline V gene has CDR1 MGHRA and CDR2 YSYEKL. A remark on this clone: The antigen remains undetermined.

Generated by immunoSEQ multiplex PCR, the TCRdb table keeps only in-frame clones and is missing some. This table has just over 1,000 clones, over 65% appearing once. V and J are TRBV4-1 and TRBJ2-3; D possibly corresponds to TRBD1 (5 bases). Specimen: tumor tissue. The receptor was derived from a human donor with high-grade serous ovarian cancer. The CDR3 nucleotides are TGCGCCAGCAGCCCAGATACAACAGGATCTAGCACAGATACGCAGTATTTT. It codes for CASSPDTTGSSTDTQYF.